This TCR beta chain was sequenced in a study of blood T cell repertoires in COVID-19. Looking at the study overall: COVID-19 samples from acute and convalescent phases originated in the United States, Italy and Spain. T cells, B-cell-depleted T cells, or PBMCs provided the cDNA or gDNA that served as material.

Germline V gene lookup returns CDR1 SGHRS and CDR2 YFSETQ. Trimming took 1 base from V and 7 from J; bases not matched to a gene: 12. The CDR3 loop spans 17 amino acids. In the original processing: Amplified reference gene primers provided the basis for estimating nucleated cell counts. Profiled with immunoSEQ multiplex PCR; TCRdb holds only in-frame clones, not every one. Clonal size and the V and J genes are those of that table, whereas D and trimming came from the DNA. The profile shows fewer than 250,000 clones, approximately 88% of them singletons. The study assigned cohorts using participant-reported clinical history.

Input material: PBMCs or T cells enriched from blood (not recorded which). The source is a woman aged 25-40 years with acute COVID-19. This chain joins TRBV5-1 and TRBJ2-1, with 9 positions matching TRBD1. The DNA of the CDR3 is TGCGCCAGCAGCTTGAAGGATCAGGGACAGGGTAAAAATGAGCAGTTCTTC. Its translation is CASSLKDQGQGKNEQFF.